The clone carrying this T cell receptor beta chain was observed a handful of times. The antigen remains unidentified. The source of the sample is a study of T-cell memory formation after mild COVID-19. Findings and limits, study-wide: Clones that shrank (day 15 to 85) were balanced CD4/CD8, whereas later expanders leaned CD4+.

TCRdb used MiXCR to reprocess the 5' RACE reads, holding one entry per CDR3 protein. The table shows about 350,000 distinct CDR3 sequences, with roughly an eighth occurring only once. The CDR3 runs to 15 residues. CDR1 and CDR2 from the germline V gene are SGHTA and FQGNSA. Trimming left V 2 bases short and J 6 bases short, with 15 bases between. The gene calls are TRBV7-2 and TRBJ2-3; maybe TRBD2 (6 bases). The sample comprised PBMCs or a T cell subset sorted from them (not recorded which). This TCR derives from a man aged 18 to 29 who had mild COVID-19 (a few samples of this study predate the infection). Cell type and time point are not known. The DNA of the CDR3 is TGTGCCAGCAGCTTATATGGGCATGGGGGGGATACGCAGTATTTT. It specifies CASSLYGHGGDTQYF.